This entry describes one TCR beta chain. The antigen remains unidentified. The CDR3 has 15 residues. The V end was cut by 10 bases, the J end by 4 bases, with 21 bases between. The germline CDR1 and CDR2 sequences are MNHNY and SVGAGI (reference sequence). The table came from immunoSEQ multiplex PCR; TCRdb's copy has only in-frame clones and leaves some out. Here the sample spans some 130,000 clones, about nine tenths being singletons. This sample is part of a study of T cell responses to AZD1222 COVID-19 vaccine. Overall study results and limits: At study baseline, merely a handful of AZD1222 recipients were seropositive.

This sample comprised peripheral blood, obtained on day 0 of AZD1222 vaccination. V gene TRBV6-6 combines with J gene TRBJ2-3; possible D gene TRBD2, 5 bases. This receptor was taken from an adult in good health. The CDR3 DNA reads as TGTGCCACCAGAGATGAGCTAGCTCGCCCAGATACGCAGTATTTT. Translation: CATRDELARPDTQYF.